This TCR beta chain is drawn from a study of blood T cells in healthy people across ages. It was with a sample-barcoded 5' primer and a J-beta primer mix that a second PCR of about 7 to 12 cycles was run. Every sample gave at least 3 million paired-end reads containing CDR3. TCRdb analysed the 5' RACE reads with MiXCR anew, one entry per CDR3 protein. Found here are about 830,000 distinct CDR3 sequences, over 45% of them singletons; the top ten hold 20% to 25%. Whole-study results and caveats: Roughly linearly, TCR beta diversity per million T cells fell as age increased. Higher naive T cell percentage went strongly together with higher TCR beta diversity.

On this clonotype: The antigen is unknown.

The germline gives CDR1 SQVTM, CDR2 ANQGSEA. V lost 5 bases, J lost 9 bases, and 13 bases lay in between. This CDR3 is 11 amino acids long. Researchers isolated at least 6 million PBMCs per sample. What was sequenced was blood. The sequence was obtained from a man aged 25 to 40 in good health. The gene calls are TRBV29-1 and TRBJ1-1; D unclear. The CDR3 DNA is TGCAGCGTTTCGACGGGGAAAAAAGCTTTCTTT. This gives the protein CSVSTGKKAFF.